Below, one T cell receptor (beta chain) is given with its context. Its specificity is not known. The same CDR3 is also encoded by other DNA sequences in this sample. This entry comes from a study of shared clonotypes between healthy human individuals. Whole-study context: The composition of the donors was a couple of women and a few men aged 18 to 49. Researchers assigned three CD4 naive, three CD4 memory, two CD8 naive and one CD8 memory plate to each donor. Overall study results and limits: The study's rarefaction showed incomplete sorted-subset sequencing despite large depth.

Every donor, a Caucasian adult, lived in Nashville, Tennessee. The CDR3 has 15 amino acids. Germline lookup yields CDR1 MNHEY and CDR2 SMNVEV (reference sequence). V was pared by 2 bases and J by 1 base, with 3 bases of the junction left unmatched. Measured with immunoSEQ multiplex PCR; TCRdb has only the in-frame clones, and not every one. The table has approximately 2.5 million clones, more than 90% seen once. This chain uses TRBV27 with TRBJ2-3; TRBD2 matches 7 bases. The clonotype originates from a man between 18 and 29 years old in good health. What was sequenced was naive CD4+ T cells sorted from blood. Regarding subset: CD45RA+ positively selected. CDR3 sequence: CASSLGGVGTDTQYF. The CDR3 DNA reads as TGTGCCAGCAGTTTAGGGGGGGTTGGCACAGATACGCAGTATTTT.